This T cell receptor (beta chain) was sequenced in a study of blood T cell repertoires in COVID-19. Study details: Donors in the United States, Italy and Spain gave samples during acute or convalescent COVID-19. The cDNA or gDNA used as material had been derived from T cells, B-cell-depleted T cells, or PBMCs.

The CDR3 length is 15 residues. Germline trimming cut 1 base from V and 7 bases from J; bases unmatched to any gene: 5. Germline CDR1 and CDR2: SGHTA and FQGNSA. Per the original data handling: Reference gene primer amplification gave estimated nucleated cell counts. Sequencing was performed with immunoSEQ multiplex PCR; in TCRdb, only in-frame clones are kept and a portion is missing. The V and J calls and the clone size are those of that table, but D and trimming were determined from the DNA. The sample contains 300,000 or so clones, more than 75% of which appear only once. V usage is TRBV7-2 and J usage is TRBJ2-1; 9 bases are shared with TRBD2. The sample comprised peripheral blood. The receptor was derived from a man aged 50 or older with active or convalescent COVID-19. CDR3 protein: CASSLGSGSFNEQFF. The CDR3 nucleotides read TGTGCCAGCAGCTTAGGTAGCGGGAGTTTTAATGAGCAGTTCTTC. Based on the CDR3 plus reference TRBV7-2 and TRBJ2-1, the full variable domain is GAGVSQSPSNKVTEKGKDVELRCDPISGHTALYWYRQSLGQGLEFLIYFQGNSAPDKSGLPSDRFSAERTGGSVSTLTIQRTQQEDSAVYLCASSLGSGSFNEQFFGPGTRLTVL.